This TCR beta chain was captured by sequencing in a study of blood T cell repertoires in COVID-19. In the original processing: Using reference gene primer amplification, nucleated cell counts were estimated. Repertoires were generated with immunoSEQ multiplex PCR, while TCRdb's copy carries only in-frame clones and drops some. The DNA was the basis for D and trimming; V, J and clone size are from that table. The sample has 100,000 to 150,000 clones, over 60% seen once. This clone has a handful of counts. Looked up from germline, CDR1 is MGHRA and CDR2 is YSYEKL. The CDR3 runs to 16 residues. Trimming at V came to 0 bases and at J to 1 base, leaving 4 bases not matched to a gene.

Input material: peripheral blood. The receptor comes from a woman in her 70s with acute or convalescent COVID-19. The rearrangement joins TRBV4-1 to TRBJ2-7, with 9 nucleotides matching TRBD2. CDR3 region: CASSQDLAGVSYEQYF. As DNA, the CDR3 is TGCGCCAGCAGCCAAGATTTAGCGGGAGTATCCTACGAGCAGTACTTC.